This entry lists 19 T cell receptor beta chains sequenced from one sample in a study of T-cell reconstitution after alpha-beta-depleted transplantation in children. Construction of the TCRbeta library involved unique molecular identifiers. In TCRdb, the PCR reads were re-called with MiXCR into one record per CDR3 protein. This table holds approximately 240,000 distinct CDR3 sequences, approximately 9.7% found once. The specimen comprised PBMCs from the stem cell graft donor, sampled from the stem cell graft. These receptors originate from a human donor who donated a stem cell graft to a child with SCID.

This clonotype was seen many times. The chain recombines TRBV5-1 with TRBJ1-2; D is ambiguous. Germline-derived CDR1 and CDR2 are SGHRS and YFSETQ. This CDR3 comprises 13 residues. Trimming removed 4 bases from V and 3 bases from J, with 10 bases in between. The CDR3 loop reads CASSAREDYGYTF. DNA for the CDR3: TGCGCCAGCAGCGCGCGGGAGGACTATGGCTACACCTTC.

This clonotype was counted at least ten times. The V call is TRBV5-1, the J call TRBJ2-1; D is possibly TRBD1 or TRBD2 (6 bases each). Germline CDR1 reads SGHRS; CDR2 reads YFSETQ. With 1 base removed from V and 9 bases from J, the gap between germline ends came to 17 bases. This CDR3 has 15 residues. The CDR3, as DNA: TGCGCCAGCAGCTTGACTGGGGGGCTGATTGGTGAGCAGTTCTTC. Encoded protein: CASSLTGGLIGEQFF.

The table lists this clonotype with many counts. The V call is TRBV5-1, the J call TRBJ1-1, with a tentative D call TRBD1 (5 bases). This CDR3 contains 14 residues. V lost 3 bases and J lost 3, with 12 bases in between. From germline, CDR1 is SGHRS and CDR2 YFSETQ. CDR3 residues: CASSWEGFHTEAFF. The CDR3 DNA is TGCGCCAGCAGCTGGGAGGGGTTTCACACTGAAGCTTTCTTT.

This clonotype occurred a few times. The rearrangement joins TRBV15 to TRBJ1-2; D unclear. V shed 0 bases and J shed 8 bases, with 22 bases lying between them. The CDR3 contains 17 residues. CDR1 is LNHNV and CDR2 is YYDKDF in the germline V gene (reference sequence). CDR3 bases: TGTGCCACCAGCAGAGATGATCGGCAGCCGAGGGCTGGGGGCTACACCTTC. This sequence encodes CATSRDDRQPRAGGYTF.

This clonotype has just a few counts. V and J are TRBV7-9 and TRBJ1-2; TRBD1 might be the D (6 bases). CDR1 and CDR2 (germline): SEHNR, FQNEAQ (reference sequence). V shed 5 bases and J shed 6 bases, with 19 bases lying between them. The length of the CDR3 is 15 residues. CDR3 nucleotide sequence: TGTGCCAGCAGCGATCCCCTTTGGGGGGCCAATGGCTACACCTTC. Its protein product is CASSDPLWGANGYTF. The full variable domain, with the rest looked up from reference TRBV7-9 and TRBJ1-2, is DTGVSQNPRHKITKRGQNVTFRCDPISEHNRLYWYRQTLGQGPEFLTYFQNEAQLEKSRLLSDRFSAERPKGSFSTLEIQRTEQGDSAMYLCASSDPLWGANGYTFGSGTRLTVV.

This clonotype was found many times. The chain joins TRBV2 to TRBJ1-1; possibly TRBD1 for D (6 bases). The CDR3 is 22 residues long. The germline V gene encodes CDR1 SNHLY and CDR2 FYNNEI. The V end lost 4 bases, the J end lost 0 bases, and 33 bases lay between the germline ends. In nucleotides, the CDR3 is TGTGCCAGCAGTGTAGGACCCCCGGGTGGGGGGGCCCTTTTTGGGCTGAACACTGAAGCTTTCTTT. Amino acid sequence: CASSVGPPGGGALFGLNTEAFF.

The chain couples TRBV27 to TRBJ2-3; 11 nucleotides agree with TRBD2. The CDR3 spans 20 residues. Germline assignment: CDR1 MNHEY and CDR2 SMNVEV (reference sequence). V lost 2 bases to trimming and J lost 2 bases; unmatched junction nucleotides: 15. The CDR3 coding sequence is TGTGCCAGCAGTTTAAGGGCTTTTCTAGCGGGGGGAAAGGACACAGATACGCAGTATTTT. Translation: CASSLRAFLAGGKDTDTQYF.

The sample holds many counts of this clonotype. The chain combines TRBV2 with TRBJ2-1; possibly TRBD1 for D (6 bases). V shed 4 bases and J shed 7 bases, with 11 bases lying between them. The CDR3 extends over 13 amino acids. Germline-derived CDR1 and CDR2 are SNHLY and FYNNEI. CDR3 in DNA: TGTGCCAGCAGTGGAGACAGGCGGAATGAGCAGTTCTTC. Protein: CASSGDRRNEQFF.

This clonotype was observed many times. This chain links TRBV7-9 with TRBJ2-3; 9 nucleotides align to TRBD2. V was pared by 2 bases and J by 7 bases, with 7 bases of the junction left unmatched. Germline V lookup: CDR1 SEHNR, CDR2 FQNEAQ (reference sequence). The length of the CDR3 is 15 residues. The CDR3 loop reads CASSLRPSGAHTQYF. The DNA for the CDR3 is TGTGCCAGCAGCTTAAGGCCTAGCGGGGCGCATACGCAGTATTTT.

In its sample, this clonotype was seen many times. This rearrangement joins TRBV4-1 to TRBJ2-3, with 10 bases that match TRBD2. This CDR3 is 16 amino acids long. V dropped 3 bases and J dropped 1; count of bases not matched to a gene: 4. The germline V gene encodes CDR1 MGHRA and CDR2 YSYEKL. This CDR3 reads CASSQGTSGGTDTQYF. The CDR3 region has the DNA TGCGCCAGCAGCCAGGGAACTAGCGGGGGCACAGATACGCAGTATTTT.

This clonotype was recorded at least ten times. The rearrangement links TRBV20-1 to TRBJ2-7, with 9 bases matching TRBD1. Germline CDR1 DFQATT, CDR2 SNEGSKA (reference sequence). The CDR3 totals 15 residues. V shed 2 bases, J shed 2 bases, and the junction held 7 bases outside the gene matches. Written as DNA, the CDR3 is TGCAGTGCTAGACAAGACAGGGGGAGCCCCTACGAGCAGTACTTC. It specifies CSARQDRGSPYEQYF.

This clonotype was observed at least ten times. The chain uses TRBV7-2 and TRBJ2-5; TRBD2 matches at 7 bases. CDR1 is SGHTA and CDR2 is FQGNSA in the germline V gene. The V and J ends lost 2 bases and 2 bases, in that order; junction bases with no gene match: 5. The CDR3 is made up of 15 amino acids. The CDR3 DNA reads TGTGCCAGCAGCTTACTTGGTAGCGGGCAAGAGACCCAGTACTTC. Its translation is CASSLLGSGQETQYF.

On this clonotype itself: A read error may explain this, as a much larger clone is one base away. This rearrangement joins TRBV3-1 to TRBJ2-5; 10 positions agree with TRBD2. Germline values: CDR1 LGHDT, CDR2 YNNKEL (reference sequence). The length of the CDR3 is 18 residues. CDR3 coding DNA: TGTGCCAGCTGCCAAGATGGCGGTAGCGGGGGGCCGAGGGAGACCCAGTACTTC. It yields the protein CASCQDGGSGGPRETQYF.

In this sample, this clonotype turned up many times. This chain links TRBV20-1 with TRBJ2-1; TRBD2 aligns across 9 bases. After removal of 2 bases from V and 10 bases from J, the junction contained 6 bases not matched to a gene. This CDR3 is built from 13 residues. Germline V gene data show CDR1 as DFQATT and CDR2 as SNEGSKA (reference sequence). CDR3 bases: TGCAGTGCTAGACTAGCGGGGAGCAGCGAGCAGTTCTTC. Translated, it gives CSARLAGSSEQFF.

In this sample, this clonotype turned up many times. The chain is built from TRBV7-6 and TRBJ1-6; tentatively, D is TRBD1 (5 bases). Germline CDR1 reads SGHVS; CDR2 reads FNYEAQ. The germline V and J ends were trimmed by 3 bases and 10 bases, with 13 bases remaining between them. This CDR3 is built from 14 residues. The DNA of the CDR3 is TGTGCCAGCAGCTTGGGCAGGGCGGAATCACCCCTCCACTTT. Translation: CASSLGRAESPLHF.

This clonotype was seen ten or more times. This chain uses TRBV7-9 with TRBJ1-4; tentatively, D is TRBD1 (6 bases). CDR3 length: 14 residues. The ends were cut back, 10 bases at V and 2 bases at J, with 14 bases in the middle. Germline values: CDR1 SEHNR, CDR2 FQNEAQ (reference sequence). The CDR3 DNA reads as TGTGCCACCCAAGGGGGAGGTACTAATGAAAAACTGTTTTTT. Its protein product is CATQGGGTNEKLFF.

This clonotype turned up a few times. The chain links TRBV5-6 to TRBJ1-2, with a tentative D call TRBD1 (5 bases). Germline values: CDR1 SGHDT, CDR2 YYEEEE. The CDR3 totals 17 residues. The V end was cut by 3 bases, the J end by 3 bases, with 21 bases between. CDR3 loop: CASSSLVHRRDDYGYTF. The CDR3 DNA reads TGTGCCAGCAGCTCCCTGGTCCACAGGCGTGACGACTATGGCTACACCTTC.

V usage is TRBV10-3 and J usage is TRBJ1-3; 7 positions agree with TRBD1. This CDR3 comprises 15 residues. Looked up from germline, CDR1 is ENHRY and CDR2 is SYGVKD. V trimming: 3 bases; J trimming: 4 bases; junction bases outside the gene matches: 6. The CDR3 DNA reads TGTGCCATCAGTGAAAGGCAGGGGGAAGGAAACACCATATATTTT. Its translation is CAISERQGEGNTIYF.

The table lists this clonotype with many counts. The DNA for the CDR3 is TGTGCCAGCAGCCCGGGACCAAAAGAGACCCAGTACTTC. Protein sequence: CASSPGPKETQYF. The chain couples TRBV7-9 to TRBJ2-5; D is perhaps TRBD1 or TRBD2 (5 bases each). Deletions cut 5 bases from V and 3 bases from J, with 10 bases between. Germline V lookup: CDR1 SEHNR, CDR2 FQNEAQ (reference sequence). The CDR3 has 13 amino acids.